Listed here are 21 T cell receptor beta chains from one sample, sequenced in a study of PD-1 blockade in mismatch repair-deficient tumors. Sequencing used immunoSEQ multiplex PCR; TCRdb keeps in-frame clones, though not all of them. Here the sample spans under 95,000 clones, over 70% being singletons. This specimen was peripheral blood, taken 12 weeks after starting pembrolizumab. These TCRs come from an adult with mismatch repair-deficient cancer.

The chain links TRBV5-1 to TRBJ2-3, with 8 bases matching TRBD2. Trimming took 0 bases from V and 1 from J; bases not matched to a gene: 7. The germline gives CDR1 SGHRS, CDR2 YFSETQ. The length of the CDR3 is 17 residues. The CDR3 is CASSLGRGAGGTDTQYF. The CDR3 DNA reads TGCGCCAGCAGCTTGGGGCGGGGAGCGGGAGGCACAGATACGCAGTATTTT. Supplemented by reference TRBV5-1 and TRBJ2-3, the full variable domain reads KAGVTQTPRYLIKTRGQQVTLSCSPISGHRSVSWYQQTPGQGLQFLFEYFSETQRNKGNFPGRFSGRQFSNSRSEMNVSTLELGDSALYLCASSLGRGAGGTDTQYFGPGTRLTVL.

J is TRBJ1-5 and V is TRBV27, with a tentative D call TRBD1 (6 bases). The CDR3 contains 13 residues. V was trimmed by 5 bases and J by 5 bases, leaving 10 bases between them. CDR1 and CDR2 from the germline V gene are MNHEY and SMNVEV (reference sequence). CDR3 nucleotide sequence: TGTGCCAGCAGTCTAGACAGGTATCAGCCCCAGCATTTT. This translates into CASSLDRYQPQHF.

V gene TRBV28 combines with J gene TRBJ2-5; TRBD1 or TRBD2 may be the D gene (5 bases each). Germline V CDR1 and CDR2: MDHEN, SYDVKM. The CDR3 consists of 14 residues. Trimming left V 5 bases short and J 7 bases short, with 17 bases between. The CDR3 loop reads CASSTPGLRRTQYF. In nucleotides, the CDR3 is TGTGCCAGCAGTACCCCGGGGCTTCGTAGGACCCAGTACTTC. Together with reference TRBV28 and TRBJ2-5, the CDR3 gives the full variable domain: DVKVTQSSRYLVKRTGEKVFLECVQDMDHENMFWYRQDPGLGLRLIYFSYDVKMKEKGDIPEGYSVSREKKERFSLILESASTNQTSMYLCASSTPGLRRTQYFGPGTRLLVL.

The chain carries TRBV9 and TRBJ1-1, with a tentative D call TRBD1 (5 bases). Germline V gene sequence: CDR1 SGDLS, CDR2 YYNGEE. The germline V and J ends were trimmed by 0 bases and 4 bases, with 13 bases remaining between them. This CDR3 region has 15 residues. Here the CDR3 DNA reads TGTGCCAGCAGCGTAGATTGGGGGGAGGGCACTGAAGCTTTCTTT. It specifies CASSVDWGEGTEAFF.

V is TRBV6-5 and J is TRBJ1-1; 7 bases are shared with TRBD1. The CDR3 totals 14 residues. Germline loops: CDR1 MNHEY, CDR2 SVGAGI. Unmatched junction bases numbered 2, after V lost 4 bases and J lost 0 bases. For the CDR3, the DNA is TGTGCCAGCAGTTTGGGACAGATGAACACTGAAGCTTTCTTT. Translating it yields CASSLGQMNTEAFF.

V usage is TRBV11-2 and J usage is TRBJ2-5; 9 nucleotides align to TRBD2. Trimming at V came to 1 base and at J to 1 base, leaving 4 bases not matched to a gene. Germline CDR1 SGHAT, CDR2 FQNNGV. The CDR3 consists of 16 residues. The CDR3 DNA reads TGTGCCAGCAGCTTAGGACGAGCGGGAGGCCAAGAGACCCAGTACTTC. It translates to CASSLGRAGGQETQYF.

J is TRBJ1-3 and V is TRBV9; D not resolved. The V end lost 3 bases, the J end lost 4 bases, and 14 bases lay between the germline ends. The CDR3 extends over 15 amino acids. In germline, CDR1 is SGDLS, CDR2 YYNGEE. For the CDR3, the DNA is TGTGCCAGCAGCGCCTCAGGAGCCACCGGAAACACCATATATTTT. Translation: CASSASGATGNTIYF.

CDR3 coding DNA: TGTGCCAGTGGGACTAGCGGGAGTATCGGGTACCAAGAGACCCAGTACTTC. Translated: CASGTSGSIGYQETQYF. This chain joins TRBV7-3 and TRBJ2-5; 14 bases align to TRBD2. The CDR3 covers 17 residues. V gave up 9 bases and J gave up 0 bases; unmatched junction bases: 9. CDR1 and CDR2 (germline): SGHTA, FQGTGA. Combining the CDR3 with reference TRBV7-3 and TRBJ2-5 gives the whole variable domain GAGVSQTPSNKVTEKGKYVELRCDPISGHTALYWYRQSLGQGPEFLIYFQGTGAADDSGLPNDRFFAVRPEGSVSTLKIQRTERGDSAVYLCASGTSGSIGYQETQYFGPGTRLLVL.

The count of this clone is one. This chain uses TRBV5-4 with TRBJ1-2, with a tentative D call TRBD1 (6 bases). V shed 0 bases and J shed 6 bases, with 6 bases lying between them. The CDR3 covers 12 residues. The germline V gene encodes CDR1 SGHNT and CDR2 YYREEE (reference sequence). Here the CDR3 reads CASSLDRDGYTF. DNA for the CDR3: TGTGCCAGCAGCTTGGACAGGGATGGCTACACCTTC.

The table lists this clone with a count of one. The DNA for the CDR3 is TGTGCCAGCTCACAGGGTTTTGACACTGAAGCTTTCTTT. Translated, it gives CASSQGFDTEAFF. The V and J genes are TRBV18 and TRBJ1-1, with D uncertain. The CDR3 sequence is 13 residues long. Trimming took 4 bases from V and 3 from J, leaving 9 bases between them. Germline values: CDR1 KGHSH, CDR2 LQKENI.

The J gene is TRBJ2-7, the V gene TRBV6-6; TRBD2 agrees at 10 bases. The CDR3 is made up of 16 amino acids. J gave up 3 bases and V 0 bases, and 5 bases lay outside the gene matches. CDR1 and CDR2 from the germline V gene are MNHNY and SVGAGI (reference sequence). The CDR3: CASSYSALAGVYEQYF. CDR3 nucleotide sequence: TGTGCCAGCAGTTACTCAGCGCTAGCGGGAGTCTACGAGCAGTACTTC.

J is TRBJ2-1 and V is TRBV7-2; D might be TRBD2 (5 bases). Germline CDR1 is SGHTA and CDR2 is FQGNSA. The CDR3 consists of 16 residues. V was pared by 4 bases and J by 6 bases, with 19 bases between. CDR3 loop: CASSSVRGSLGNEQFF. CDR3 DNA sequence: TGTGCCAGCAGCTCTGTCCGCGGGTCCCTCGGCAATGAGCAGTTCTTC.

The chain couples TRBV19 to TRBJ1-1; a possible D gene is TRBD1 (6 bases). This CDR3 is built from 14 residues. V lost 5 bases and J lost 5, with 15 bases in between. The germline V gene encodes CDR1 LNHDA and CDR2 SQIVND (reference sequence). CDR3 nucleotide sequence: TGTGCCAGTAGTTCCCGAGGGGGTTTGACTGAAGCTTTCTTT. Its protein is CASSSRGGLTEAFF.

The CDR3 is CASSSLAGDVDTQYF. The DNA for the CDR3 is TGTGCCAGCAGTTCACTAGCGGGAGACGTGGATACGCAGTATTTT. This chain links TRBV6-5 with TRBJ2-3, with 11 bases lining up with TRBD2. CDR1 is MNHEY and CDR2 is SVGAGI in the germline V gene. The CDR3 covers 15 residues. V dropped 4 bases and J dropped 6; count of bases not matched to a gene: 6.

The chain recombines TRBV18 with TRBJ2-1; 12 nucleotides align to TRBD1. J was trimmed by 8 bases and V by 5 bases; bases with no gene match: 7. Germline CDR1 is KGHSH and CDR2 is LQKENI. This CDR3 region has 15 residues. CDR3 sequence (DNA): TGTGCCAGCTCAGCCGGGACAGGGGGCGCCGATGAGCAGTTCTTC. Translation gives CASSAGTGGADEQFF.

This clone was found once. This chain uses TRBV5-1 with TRBJ2-2; D is undetermined. The CDR3 spans 18 residues. Looked up from germline, CDR1 is SGHRS and CDR2 is YFSETQ. Trimming cost V 3 bases and J 4 bases, with 22 bases left between them. The CDR3 DNA reads TGCGCCAGCAGCTCCCCCCGAGGTGGCCCCAAAGCCACCGGGGAGCTGTTTTTT. It translates to CASSSPRGGPKATGELFF.

The rearrangement links TRBV7-3 to TRBJ2-1, with no clear D. Trimming shortened V by 2 bases and J by 9 bases, and 5 bases separated the two germline ends. Germline V gene lookup returns CDR1 SGHTA and CDR2 FQGTGA. This CDR3 has 11 amino acids. CDR3 sequence (DNA): TGTGCCAGCAGCTTATTGATTGAGCAGTTCTTC. This encodes CASSLLIEQFF.

As for this clone: Its ends do not fully match the called genes, so a read error is possible. The chain carries TRBV29-1 and TRBJ1-1, with 8 bases matching TRBD1. The CDR3 runs 15 residues. From germline, CDR1 is SQVTM and CDR2 ANQGSEA. The CDR3 spells CSMIPFTGGNAEAFF. The DNA for the CDR3 is TGCAGCATGATTCCTTTTACAGGGGGGAACGCTGAAGCTTTCTTT.

CDR3 in DNA: TGTGCCAGCGGGGATCAGCCCCAGCATTTT. It codes for CASGDQPQHF. The chain recombines TRBV6-5 with TRBJ1-5; D call uncertain. Trimming cost V 8 bases and J 5 bases, with 4 bases left between them. The germline V gene encodes CDR1 MNHEY and CDR2 SVGAGI. This CDR3 is 10 amino acids long.

The chain has TRBV19 and TRBJ1-4; D ambiguous. The CDR3 contains 13 residues. Germline V gene lookup returns CDR1 LNHDA and CDR2 SQIVND (reference sequence). Trimming cost V 4 bases and J 0 bases, with 3 bases left between them. This CDR3 reads CASSNATNEKLFF. In nucleotides, the CDR3 is TGTGCCAGTAGTAACGCAACTAATGAAAAACTGTTTTTT. Variable domain in full (rest from reference TRBV19 and TRBJ1-4): DGGITQSPKYLFRKEGQNVTLSCEQNLNHDAMYWYRQDPGQGLRLIYYSQIVNDFQKGDIAEGYSVSREKKESFPLTVTSAQKNPTAFYLCASSNATNEKLFFGSGTQLSVL.

The chain joins TRBV5-1 to TRBJ2-2, with D possibly called TRBD1 or TRBD2 (5 bases each). V was clipped by 7 bases and J by 5 bases, with 15 bases between them. Germline CDR1 reads SGHRS; CDR2 reads YFSETQ. The length of the CDR3 is 14 residues. The chain's CDR3 is CASFWGRGTGELFF. CDR3 nucleotide sequence: TGCGCCAGCTTCTGGGGACGTGGGACCGGGGAGCTGTTTTTT.